This TCR beta chain comes out of a study of control samples from healthy donors and cancer patients. Trimming removed 6 bases at V and 0 bases at J, with 13 bases between. Germline values: CDR1 LNHDA, CDR2 SQIVND (reference sequence). CDR3 size: 15 residues. Sequencing used immunoSEQ multiplex PCR; TCRdb keeps in-frame clones, though not all of them. The table records about 120,000 clones, 90% of them present only once. The sample taken for sequencing was blood. The V and J genes are TRBV19 and TRBJ2-3, with D possibly being TRBD1 (5 bases). This clonotype was obtained from a middle-aged man in good health. This chain's CDR3 is CASSPRQTSTDTQYF. The DNA of the CDR3 is TGTGCCAGTAGCCCCCGACAGACTAGCACAGATACGCAGTATTTT. The full variable domain, with the rest looked up from reference TRBV19 and TRBJ2-3, is DGGITQSPKYLFRKEGQNVTLSCEQNLNHDAMYWYRQDPGQGLRLIYYSQIVNDFQKGDIAEGYSVSREKKESFPLTVTSAQKNPTAFYLCASSPRQTSTDTQYFGPGTRLTVL.